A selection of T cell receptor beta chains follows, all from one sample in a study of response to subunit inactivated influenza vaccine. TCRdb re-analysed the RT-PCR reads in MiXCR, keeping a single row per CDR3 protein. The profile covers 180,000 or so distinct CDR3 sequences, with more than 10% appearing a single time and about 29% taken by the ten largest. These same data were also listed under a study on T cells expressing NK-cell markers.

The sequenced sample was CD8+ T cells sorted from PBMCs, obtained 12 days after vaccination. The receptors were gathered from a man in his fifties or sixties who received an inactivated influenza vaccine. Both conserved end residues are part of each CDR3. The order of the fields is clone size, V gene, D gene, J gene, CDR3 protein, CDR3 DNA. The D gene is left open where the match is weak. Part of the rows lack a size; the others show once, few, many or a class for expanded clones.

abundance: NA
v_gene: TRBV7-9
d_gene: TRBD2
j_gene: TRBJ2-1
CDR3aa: CASSSAAGGGDNEQFF
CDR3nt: TGTGCCAGCAGCTCGGCGGCGGGGGGAGGAGACAATGAGCAGTTCTTC

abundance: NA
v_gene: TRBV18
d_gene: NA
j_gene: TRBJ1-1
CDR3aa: CASSPEVRGWGRTEAFF
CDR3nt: TGTGCCAGCTCACCAGAGGTCAGGGGCTGGGGGAGAACTGAAGCTTTCTTT

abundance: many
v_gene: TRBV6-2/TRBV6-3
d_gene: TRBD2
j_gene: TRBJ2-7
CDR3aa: CASSQQTSGRPNEQYF
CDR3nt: TGTGCCAGCAGCCAACAGACTAGCGGGAGACCTAACGAGCAGTACTTC

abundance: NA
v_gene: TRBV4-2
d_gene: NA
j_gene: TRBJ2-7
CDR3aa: CASSHAFGVSYEQYF
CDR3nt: TGTGCCAGCAGCCATGCCTTCGGGGTCTCCTACGAGCAGTACTTC

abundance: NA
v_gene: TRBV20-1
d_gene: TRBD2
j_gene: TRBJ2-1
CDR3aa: CSARDGTSGRQEQFF
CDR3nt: TGCAGTGCTAGAGATGGGACTAGCGGGCGACAGGAGCAGTTCTTC

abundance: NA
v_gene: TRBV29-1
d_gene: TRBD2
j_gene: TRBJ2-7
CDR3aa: CSVASGGLAGGEQYF
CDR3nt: TGCAGCGTTGCCTCCGGGGGGCTAGCGGGAGGTGAGCAGTACTTC

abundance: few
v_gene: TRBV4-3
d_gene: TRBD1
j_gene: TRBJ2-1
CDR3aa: CASSQVTGGRRYEQFF
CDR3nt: TGCGCCAGCAGCCAAGTGACAGGGGGGCGTAGGTATGAGCAGTTCTTC

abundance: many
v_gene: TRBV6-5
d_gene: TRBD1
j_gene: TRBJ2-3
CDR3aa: CASSHGTADTQYF
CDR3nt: TGTGCCAGCAGTCACGGGACAGCAGATACGCAGTATTTT

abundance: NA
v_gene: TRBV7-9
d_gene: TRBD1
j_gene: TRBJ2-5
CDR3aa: CASSLGTGPPQYF
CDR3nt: TGTGCCAGCAGCCTCGGGACAGGCCCGCCCCAGTACTTC

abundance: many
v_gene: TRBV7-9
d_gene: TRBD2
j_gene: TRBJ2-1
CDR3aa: CASPKSGRDLNEQFF
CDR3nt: TGTGCCAGCCCAAAAAGCGGGAGGGATCTCAATGAGCAGTTCTTC

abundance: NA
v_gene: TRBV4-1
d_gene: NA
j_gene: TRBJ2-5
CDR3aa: CASSFATERRETQYF
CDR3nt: TGCGCCAGCAGCTTTGCTACGGAAAGGCGAGAGACCCAGTACTTC

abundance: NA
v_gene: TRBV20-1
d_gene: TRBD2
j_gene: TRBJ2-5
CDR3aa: CSARDYRGEETQYF
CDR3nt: TGCAGTGCTAGAGACTACCGGGGGGAAGAGACCCAGTACTTC

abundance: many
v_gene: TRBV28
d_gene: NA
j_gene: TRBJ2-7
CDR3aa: CASSLWTTGSLYEQYF
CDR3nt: TGTGCCAGCAGTTTATGGACAACCGGGAGCCTCTACGAGCAGTACTTC

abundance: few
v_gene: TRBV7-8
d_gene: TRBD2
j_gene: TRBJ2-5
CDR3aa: CASSLAGTSVVETQYF
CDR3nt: TGTGCCAGCAGCTTAGCGGGGACTAGCGTTGTAGAGACCCAGTACTTC

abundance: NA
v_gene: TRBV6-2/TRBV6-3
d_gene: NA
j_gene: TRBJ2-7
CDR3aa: CASSYQGDYEQYF
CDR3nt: TGTGCCAGCAGTTACCAAGGAGATTACGAGCAGTACTTC

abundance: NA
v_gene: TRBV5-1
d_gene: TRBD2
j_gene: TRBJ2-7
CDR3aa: CASSPALAGEYEQYF
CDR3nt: TGCGCCAGCAGCCCCGCTCTAGCGGGAGAGTACGAGCAGTACTTC

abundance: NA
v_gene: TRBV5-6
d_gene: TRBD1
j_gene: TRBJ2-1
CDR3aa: CASRLDRGFSYNEQFF
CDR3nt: TGTGCCAGCAGGTTGGACAGGGGGTTTTCCTACAATGAGCAGTTCTTC

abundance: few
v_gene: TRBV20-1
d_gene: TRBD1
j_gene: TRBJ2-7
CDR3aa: CSAAGTGGYEQYF
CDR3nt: TGCAGTGCAGCCGGGACAGGGGGCTACGAGCAGTACTTC

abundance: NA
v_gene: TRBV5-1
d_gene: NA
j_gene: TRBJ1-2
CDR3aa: CASSFTGKDYGYTF
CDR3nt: TGCGCCAGCAGCTTTACCGGGAAAGACTATGGCTACACCTTC

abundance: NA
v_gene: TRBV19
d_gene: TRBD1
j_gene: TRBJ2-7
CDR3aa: CASNPGQGPHEQYF
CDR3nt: TGTGCCAGTAACCCGGGACAGGGTCCGCACGAGCAGTACTTC

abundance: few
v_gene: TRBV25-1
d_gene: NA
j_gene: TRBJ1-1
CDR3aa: CASSEFEGDLNTEAFF
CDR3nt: TGTGCCAGCAGTGAATTTGAGGGGGATCTCAACACTGAAGCTTTCTTT

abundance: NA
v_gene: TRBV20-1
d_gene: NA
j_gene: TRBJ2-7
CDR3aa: CSARDLRSAYEQYF
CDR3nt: TGCAGTGCTAGAGATCTGCGCAGCGCCTACGAGCAGTACTTC

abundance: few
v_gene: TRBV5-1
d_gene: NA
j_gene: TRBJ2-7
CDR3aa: CASSLVAGQTYEQYF
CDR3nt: TGCGCCAGCAGCTTGGTTGCGGGTCAGACCTACGAGCAGTACTTC

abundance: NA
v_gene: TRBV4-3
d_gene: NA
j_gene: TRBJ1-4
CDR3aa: CASSQDLGEEHTSTNEKLFF
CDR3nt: TGCGCCAGCAGCCAAGATTTAGGAGAAGAGCACACCTCAACTAATGAAAAACTGTTTTTT

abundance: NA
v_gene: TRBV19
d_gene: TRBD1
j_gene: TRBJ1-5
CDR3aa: CASSARPGTGTYYSNQPQHF
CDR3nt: TGTGCCAGTAGTGCACGTCCCGGGACAGGAACCTACTACAGCAATCAGCCCCAGCATTTT

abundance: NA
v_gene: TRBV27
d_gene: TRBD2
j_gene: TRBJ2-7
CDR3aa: CASSLGTSGNEQYF
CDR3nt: TGTGCCAGCAGTTTAGGGACTAGCGGGAACGAGCAGTACTTC

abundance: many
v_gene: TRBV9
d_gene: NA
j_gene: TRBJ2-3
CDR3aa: CASSVGGTDTQYF
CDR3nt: TGTGCCAGCAGCGTGGGGGGAACTGATACGCAGTATTTT

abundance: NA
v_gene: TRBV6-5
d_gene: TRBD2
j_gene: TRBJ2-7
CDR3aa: CASHGGGEQYF
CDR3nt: TGTGCCAGCCACGGGGGGGGCGAGCAGTACTTC

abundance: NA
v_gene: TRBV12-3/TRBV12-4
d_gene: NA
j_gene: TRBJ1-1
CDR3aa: CASSFGWGTEAFF
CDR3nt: TGTGCCAGCAGTTTCGGGTGGGGCACTGAAGCTTTCTTT

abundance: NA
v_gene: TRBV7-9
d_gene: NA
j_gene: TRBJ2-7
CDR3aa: CASSRDLTGHEQYF
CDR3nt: TGTGCCAGCAGCCGAGACTTAACAGGTCACGAGCAGTACTTC

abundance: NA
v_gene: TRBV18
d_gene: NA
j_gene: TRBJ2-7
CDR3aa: CASSPPIYPYEQYF
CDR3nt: TGTGCCAGCTCACCCCCCATTTACCCCTACGAGCAGTACTTC

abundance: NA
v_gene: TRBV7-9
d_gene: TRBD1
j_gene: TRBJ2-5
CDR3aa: CASRAPDRGRETQYF
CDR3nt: TGTGCCAGCAGAGCCCCGGACAGGGGCCGGGAGACCCAGTACTTC

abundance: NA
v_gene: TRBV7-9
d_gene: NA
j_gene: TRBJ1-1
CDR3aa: CASSLQTEAFF
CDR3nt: TGTGCCAGCAGCTTACAAACTGAAGCTTTCTTT

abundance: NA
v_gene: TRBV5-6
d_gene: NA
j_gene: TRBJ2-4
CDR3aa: CASSTGLAKNIQYF
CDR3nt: TGTGCCAGCAGCACGGGACTAGCCAAAAACATTCAGTACTTC

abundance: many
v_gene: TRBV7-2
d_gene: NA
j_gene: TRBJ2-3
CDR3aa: CASSLVGPPVDEDTQYF
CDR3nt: TGTGCCAGCAGCTTAGTAGGGCCCCCGGTCGACGAGGATACGCAGTATTTT

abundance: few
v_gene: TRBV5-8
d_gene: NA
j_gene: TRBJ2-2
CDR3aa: CASSFTNSGPRGELFF
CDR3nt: TGTGCCAGCAGCTTTACGAACTCCGGGCCTCGGGGGGAGCTGTTTTTT

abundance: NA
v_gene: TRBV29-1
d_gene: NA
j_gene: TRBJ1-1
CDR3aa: CSVGKNTEAFF
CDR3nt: TGCAGCGTCGGCAAGAACACTGAAGCTTTCTTT

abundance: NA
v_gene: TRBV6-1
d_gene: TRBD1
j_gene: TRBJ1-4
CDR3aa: CASSTRDRVANEKLFF
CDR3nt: TGTGCCAGCAGTACCCGCGACAGGGTGGCTAATGAAAAACTGTTTTTT

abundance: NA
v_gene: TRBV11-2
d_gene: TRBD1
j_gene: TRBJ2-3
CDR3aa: CASSLGTGTDTQYF
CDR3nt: TGTGCCAGCAGCTTGGGGACAGGTACAGATACGCAGTATTTT

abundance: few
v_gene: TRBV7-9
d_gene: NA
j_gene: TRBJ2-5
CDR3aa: CASSPSWTQYF
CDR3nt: TGTGCCAGCAGCCCCTCATGGACCCAGTACTTC

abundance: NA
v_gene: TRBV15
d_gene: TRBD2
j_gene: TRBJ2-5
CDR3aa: CATSRGLAGYQETQYF
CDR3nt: TGTGCCACCAGCAGAGGACTAGCGGGGTACCAAGAGACCCAGTACTTC

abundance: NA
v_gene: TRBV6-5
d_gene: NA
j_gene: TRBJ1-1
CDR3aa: CASSYIGATEAFF
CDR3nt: TGTGCCAGCAGTTATATAGGGGCCACTGAAGCTTTCTTT

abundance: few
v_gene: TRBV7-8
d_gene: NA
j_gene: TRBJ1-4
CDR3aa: CASSLEYSTNEKLFF
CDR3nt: TGTGCCAGCAGCTTAGAGTACTCAACTAATGAAAAACTGTTTTTT

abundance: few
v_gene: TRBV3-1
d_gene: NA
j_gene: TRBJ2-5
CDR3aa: CASSQDGYTGETQYF
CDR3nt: TGTGCCAGCAGCCAAGATGGGTACACGGGGGAGACCCAGTACTTC

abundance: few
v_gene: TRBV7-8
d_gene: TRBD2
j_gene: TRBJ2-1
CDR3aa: CASSLARLAGLNEQFF
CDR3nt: TGTGCCAGCAGCTTAGCGCGACTAGCGGGGCTAAATGAGCAGTTCTTC

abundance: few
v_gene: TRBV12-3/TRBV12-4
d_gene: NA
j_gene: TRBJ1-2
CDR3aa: CASSLGGFHGYTF
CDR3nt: TGTGCCAGCAGTTTAGGGGGATTCCATGGCTACACCTTC

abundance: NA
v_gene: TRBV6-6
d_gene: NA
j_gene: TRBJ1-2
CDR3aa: CASSYSQGKDYTF
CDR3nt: TGTGCCAGCAGTTACTCACAGGGAAAAGACTACACCTTC

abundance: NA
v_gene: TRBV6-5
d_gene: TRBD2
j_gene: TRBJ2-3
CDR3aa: CASRSIAGGRTDTQYF
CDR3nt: TGTGCCAGCAGAAGCATAGCGGGAGGGAGAACAGATACGCAGTATTTT

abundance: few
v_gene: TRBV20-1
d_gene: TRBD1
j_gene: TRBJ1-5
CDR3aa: CSAGETGGGNQPQHF
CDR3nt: TGCAGTGCTGGGGAGACAGGGGGCGGCAATCAGCCCCAGCATTTT

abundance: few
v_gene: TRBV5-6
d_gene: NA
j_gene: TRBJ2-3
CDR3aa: CASSLPGPRGDTQYF
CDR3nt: TGTGCCAGCAGCTTACCGGGCCCACGGGGAGATACGCAGTATTTT

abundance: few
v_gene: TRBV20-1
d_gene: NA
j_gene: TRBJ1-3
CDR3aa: CSARQGSSGNTIYF
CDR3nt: TGCAGTGCTAGACAGGGGAGCTCTGGAAACACCATATATTTT

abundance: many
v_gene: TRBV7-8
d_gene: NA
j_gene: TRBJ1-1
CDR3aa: CASSPQGGGRLDMNTEAFF
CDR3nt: TGTGCCAGCAGCCCCCAGGGCGGGGGGCGATTGGATATGAACACTGAAGCTTTCTTT

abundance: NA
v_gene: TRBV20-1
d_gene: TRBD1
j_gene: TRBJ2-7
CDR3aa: CSVPGQGVGRSYYEQYF
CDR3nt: TGCAGTGTTCCGGGACAGGGGGTTGGGCGGAGCTACTACGAGCAGTACTTC

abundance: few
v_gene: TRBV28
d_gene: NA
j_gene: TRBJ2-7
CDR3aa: CASQGPLREQYF
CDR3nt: TGTGCCAGCCAGGGCCCTCTACGGGAGCAGTACTTC